The clone carrying this T cell receptor (beta chain) was seen only once. Its matching antigen is unknown. The CDR3 has 20 amino acids. In germline, CDR1 is SGHVS, CDR2 FQNEAQ. V gave up 8 bases and J gave up 4 bases, with 33 bases separating them. TCRdb's table, derived via immunoSEQ multiplex PCR, lists solely in-frame clones and lacks some. The sample carries under 40,000 clones, over 85% recorded once. These data come from a study of a mutant IDH1 vaccine in newly diagnosed glioma. Overall study context: Vaccination started 4-6 weeks after radiotherapy alone, or with temozolomide cycles. Earlier therapy was either radiotherapy, temozolomide, or both, and most got both. Regarding the study as a whole: Changes in the top peripheral T cell clonotypes seemingly had no bearing on pseudoprogression.

This sample's time point: week 47, end of study. What each vaccine dose contained was 300 ug of mutant IDH1 20-mer peptide, accompanied by topical imiquimod. Patients, over weeks 1, 3, 5, 7, 11, 15, 19 and 23, received a total of eight vaccinations. The material sequenced was PBMCs, taken from a glioma patient whose treatment included an IDH1 peptide vaccine. This receptor was obtained from a man between 35 and 55 years old with glioma. The V call is TRBV7-8, the J call TRBJ2-1; weak D call: TRBD2 (6 bases). The CDR3 DNA reads as TGTGCCAGCGCCCTAACCCGGGCTAGCGAGTCCTGGAGGAGGTACAATGAGCAGTTCTTC. It translates to CASALTRASESWRRYNEQFF.